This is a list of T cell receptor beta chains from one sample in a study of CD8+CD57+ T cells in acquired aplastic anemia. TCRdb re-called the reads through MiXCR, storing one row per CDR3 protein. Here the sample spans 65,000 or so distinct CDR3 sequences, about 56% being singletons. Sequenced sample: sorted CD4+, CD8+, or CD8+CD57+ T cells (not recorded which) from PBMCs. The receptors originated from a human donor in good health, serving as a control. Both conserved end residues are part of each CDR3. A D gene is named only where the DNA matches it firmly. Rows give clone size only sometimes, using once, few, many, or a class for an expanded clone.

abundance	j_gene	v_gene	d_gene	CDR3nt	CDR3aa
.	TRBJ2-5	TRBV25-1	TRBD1	TGTGCCAGCGACAGGGGGCAGCAGGGACAAGAGACCCAGTACTTC	CASDRGQQGQETQYF
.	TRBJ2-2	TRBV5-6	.	TGTGCCAGCAGCTGGGGACCCGGGGAGCTGTTTTTT	CASSWGPGELFF
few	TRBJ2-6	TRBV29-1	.	TGCAGCGTTGTAGGGGGCTCTGGGGCCAACGTCCTGACTTTC	CSVVGGSGANVLTF
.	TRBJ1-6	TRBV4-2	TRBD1	TGTGCCAGCAGCCAAGAGTTCGCGGACAGGGTTCCACCCCTCCACTTT	CASSQEFADRVPPLHF
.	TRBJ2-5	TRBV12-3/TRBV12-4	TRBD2	TGTGCCAGCGACTCGGCCGGGGGGGAGACCCAGTACTTC	CASDSAGGETQYF
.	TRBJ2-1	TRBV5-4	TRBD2	TGTGCCAGCAGCTTGGATAAGGGGCTAGCGGGAGCCGGGGGGACTGAGCAGTTCTTC	CASSLDKGLAGAGGTEQFF
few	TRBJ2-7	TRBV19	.	TGTGCTGTTGGGTACGAGCAGTACTTC	CAVGYEQYF
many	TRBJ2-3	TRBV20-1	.	TGCAGTGCGCTTCCCAGCGGAGGGGACACAGATACGCAGTATTTT	CSALPSGGDTDTQYF
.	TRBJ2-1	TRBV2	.	TGTGCCAGCAGTGAAGAGCTTAGCTCCTACAATGAGCAGTTCTTC	CASSEELSSYNEQFF
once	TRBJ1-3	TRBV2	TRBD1	TGTGCCAGCAGCCTCGGACAGGGTTGGGGAAACACCATATATTTT	CASSLGQGWGNTIYF